The subject of this entry is one T cell receptor beta chain. The antigen remains unidentified. Central memory, naive, regulatory and stem cell-like memory CD4+ cells were sorted by CD45RO/CCR7/CD25/CD127/CD95/CD27. This sample was included in a study of beta chain features in type 1 diabetes. Overall study context: What patients shared with healthy donors was a similar profile of age, gender and cell yields.

V dropped 6 bases and J dropped 2 bases, with 10 bases sitting between them. Germline CDR1 and CDR2: MNHNS and SASEGT. CDR3 length: 13 residues. As every portion of the isolated RNA was reverse transcribed, the sequencing read expressed TCRB transcripts. The table came from immunoSEQ multiplex PCR; TCRdb's copy has only in-frame clones and leaves some out. The sample holds fewer than 55,000 clones, under 55% seen once. General study points: TCRB CDR3 length was moderately but significantly reduced in all four CD4+ subsets of Type 1 diabetes patients. Type 1 diabetes patients had fewer VDJ junction insertions and more deletions.

V and J are TRBV6-1 and TRBJ1-1; the D gene is possibly TRBD1 (5 bases). Sequencing was performed on Tregs from blood. This receptor was taken from a young man with type 1 diabetes. The CDR3 here is CASSYGHNTEAFF. CDR3 sequence (DNA): TGTGCCAGCAGCTACGGACACAACACTGAAGCTTTCTTT.